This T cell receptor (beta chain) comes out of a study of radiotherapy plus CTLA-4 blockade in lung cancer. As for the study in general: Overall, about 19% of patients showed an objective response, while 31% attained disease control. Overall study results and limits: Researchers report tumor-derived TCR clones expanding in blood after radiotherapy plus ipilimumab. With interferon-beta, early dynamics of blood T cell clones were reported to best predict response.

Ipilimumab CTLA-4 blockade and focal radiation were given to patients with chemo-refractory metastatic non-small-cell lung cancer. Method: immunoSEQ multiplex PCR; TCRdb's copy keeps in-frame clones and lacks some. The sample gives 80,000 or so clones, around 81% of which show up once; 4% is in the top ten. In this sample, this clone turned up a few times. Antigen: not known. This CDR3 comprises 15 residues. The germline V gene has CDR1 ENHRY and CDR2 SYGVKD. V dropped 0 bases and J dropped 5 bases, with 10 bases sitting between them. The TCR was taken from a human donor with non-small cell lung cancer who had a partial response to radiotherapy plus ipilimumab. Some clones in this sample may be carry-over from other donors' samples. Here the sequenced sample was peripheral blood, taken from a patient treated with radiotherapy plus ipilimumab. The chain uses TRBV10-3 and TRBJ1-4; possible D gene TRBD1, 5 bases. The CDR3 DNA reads TGTGCCATCAGTGAGTCGGGCGCAGGGAATGAAAAACTGTTTTTT. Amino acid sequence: CAISESGAGNEKLFF.